Below, 7 T cell receptor beta chains from the same sample are listed, as sequenced in a study of blood T cell repertoires in COVID-19 (TCRdb year 2020). Libraries were constructed by the immunoSEQ multiplex PCR assay. TCRdb re-hosts the immuneACCESS table, in-frame sequences only. Its copies lack some clones; in the studies checked, an unresolved V gene accounts for under half of them, and the cause for the rest is not known. In this sample the table shows 350,000 to 450,000 clones, 80% to 90% of which occur a single time. Roughly 1.1% of the sample comes from the top ten. Source material: PBMCs or T cells enriched from blood (not recorded which). The receptors were sampled from a man aged 30-40 years who had recovered from COVID-19.

V usage is TRBV7-9 and J usage is TRBJ2-5; the match to TRBD2 covers 8 bases. The CDR3 covers 14 residues. With 3 bases clipped from V and 4 bases from J, the junction kept 4 bases outside the gene matches. Germline V gene lookup returns CDR1 SEHNR and CDR2 FQNEAQ (reference sequence). The CDR3 DNA reads TGTGCCAGCAGCTTCGGACTAGCCCGAGAGACCCAGTACTTC. It yields the protein CASSFGLARETQYF. Based on the CDR3 plus reference TRBV7-9 and TRBJ2-5, the full variable domain is DTGVSQNPRHKITKRGQNVTFRCDPISEHNRLYWYRQTLGQGPEFLTYFQNEAQLEKSRLLSDRFSAERPKGSFSTLEIQRTEQGDSAMYLCASSFGLARETQYFGPGTRLLVL.

This clone was counted a single time. This chain joins TRBV2 and TRBJ1-5, with D unresolved. V dropped 4 bases and J dropped 3 bases, with 16 bases sitting between them. Per germline, CDR1 SNHLY and CDR2 FYNNEI. The CDR3 is 16 residues long. CDR3: CASSVLSSQLNQPQHF. The CDR3, as DNA: TGTGCCAGCAGTGTCTTGTCTAGTCAGCTCAATCAGCCCCAGCATTTT.

The chain recombines TRBV10-3 with TRBJ2-2; 11 bases are shared with TRBD1. The germline V gene has CDR1 ENHRY and CDR2 SYGVKD. V was clipped by 7 bases and J by 7 bases; unmatched bases: 5. This CDR3 contains 14 residues. CDR3 nucleotides: TGTGCCATCAATGGACAGGGGGCGAGCGGGGAGCTGTTTTTT. As protein: CAINGQGASGELFF.

The rearrangement links TRBV5-8 to TRBJ2-1; 14 bases fit TRBD2. Germline loops: CDR1 SGHTS, CDR2 YDEGEE. Trimming took 7 bases from V and 13 from J; bases not matched to a gene: 19. This CDR3 has 17 amino acids. CDR3 nucleotide sequence: TGTGCCAGCCAATCGGGACTAGCGGGAGTAATTCTTAATTTACAGTTCTTC. Its translation is CASQSGLAGVILNLQFF. The whole variable domain, filled in from reference TRBV5-8 and TRBJ2-1, reads EAGVTQSPTHLIKTRGQQATLRCSPISGHTSVYWYQQALGLGLQFLLWYDEGEERNRGNFPPRFSGRQFPNYSSELNVNALELEDSALYLCASQSGLAGVILNLQFFGPGTRLTVL.

Worth noting for this clone: Other DNA sequences from this sample encode an identical CDR3 as well. The chain carries TRBV18 and TRBJ2-2; 9 bases match TRBD1. Germline V gene sequence: CDR1 KGHSH, CDR2 LQKENI. The CDR3 extends over 14 amino acids. V was pared by 3 bases and J by 6 bases, with 2 bases of the junction left unmatched. The CDR3 DNA reads TGTGCCAGCTCACCGGGACAGGGCGCCGGGGAGCTGTTTTTT. This codes for CASSPGQGAGELFF.

The rearrangement joins TRBV28 to TRBJ2-3; D may be TRBD1 (5 bases). The germline CDR1 and CDR2 sequences are MDHEN and SYDVKM. The CDR3 is 13 residues long. V was cut by 8 bases and J by 3 bases, with 12 bases left in between. The CDR3 region is CASGLGATDTQYF. The CDR3 bases are TGTGCCAGCGGGTTAGGGGCTACAGATACGCAGTATTTT. Together with reference TRBV28 and TRBJ2-3, the CDR3 gives the full variable domain: DVKVTQSSRYLVKRTGEKVFLECVQDMDHENMFWYRQDPGLGLRLIYFSYDVKMKEKGDIPEGYSVSREKKERFSLILESASTNQTSMYLCASGLGATDTQYFGPGTRLTVL.

The rearrangement joins TRBV5-6 to TRBJ2-1, with a tentative D call TRBD1 (5 bases). This CDR3 is 13 amino acids long. Deletions cut 2 bases from V and 15 bases from J, with 18 bases between. Germline V CDR1 and CDR2: SGHDT, YYEEEE. Here the CDR3 reads CASSFPRTPTPFF. For the CDR3, the DNA is TGTGCCAGCAGCTTCCCCCGGACACCAACGCCGTTCTTC.